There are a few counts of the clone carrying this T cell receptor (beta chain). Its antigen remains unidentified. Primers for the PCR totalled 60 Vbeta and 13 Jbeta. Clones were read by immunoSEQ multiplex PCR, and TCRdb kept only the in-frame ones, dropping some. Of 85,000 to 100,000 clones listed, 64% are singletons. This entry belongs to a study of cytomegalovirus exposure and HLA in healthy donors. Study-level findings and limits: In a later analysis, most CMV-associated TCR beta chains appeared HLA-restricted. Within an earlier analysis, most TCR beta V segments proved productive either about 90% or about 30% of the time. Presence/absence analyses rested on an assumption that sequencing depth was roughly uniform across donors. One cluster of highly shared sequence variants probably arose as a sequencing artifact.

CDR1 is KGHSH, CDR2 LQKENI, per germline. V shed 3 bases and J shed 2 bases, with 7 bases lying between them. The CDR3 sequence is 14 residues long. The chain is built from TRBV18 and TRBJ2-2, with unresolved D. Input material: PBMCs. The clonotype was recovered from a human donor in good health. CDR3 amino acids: CASSPQTNTGELFF. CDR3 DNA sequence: TGTGCCAGCTCACCGCAGACTAACACCGGGGAGCTGTTTTTT.